A single sample is the source of the 16 T cell receptor beta chains below, sequenced in a study of control samples from healthy donors and cancer patients. Data came from immunoSEQ multiplex PCR; TCRdb stores just in-frame clones and leaves some out. The sample holds some 130,000 clones, around 89% seen once. Sequenced material: blood. These receptors were taken from a man aged 35 to 55 in good health.

The chain has TRBV19 and TRBJ1-2; D is uncertain. Germline values: CDR1 LNHDA, CDR2 SQIVND (reference sequence). The CDR3 is 13 amino acids. Trimming cost V 8 bases and J 3 bases, with 13 bases left between them. This CDR3 reads CASSRAGDYGYTF. CDR3 in DNA: TGTGCCAGTTCAAGGGCAGGCGACTATGGCTACACCTTC.

The chain couples TRBV15 to TRBJ1-1, with 8 bases lining up with TRBD1. V lost 2 bases to trimming and J lost 10 bases; unmatched junction nucleotides: 3. The CDR3 runs 12 residues. The germline gives CDR1 LNHNV, CDR2 YYDKDF (reference sequence). The CDR3 sequence: CATSRRQGSAFF. CDR3 sequence (DNA): TGTGCCACCAGCAGAAGACAGGGGTCAGCTTTCTTT. The full variable domain, with the rest looked up from reference TRBV15 and TRBJ1-1, is DAMVIQNPRYQVTQFGKPVTLSCSQTLNHNVMYWYQQKSSQAPKLLFHYYDKDFNNEADTPDNFQSRRPNTSFCFLDIRSPGLGDTAMYLCATSRRQGSAFFGQGTRLTVV.

The rearrangement uses TRBV19 and TRBJ1-2, with unresolved D. Germline V gene sequence: CDR1 LNHDA, CDR2 SQIVND (reference sequence). This CDR3 has 13 residues. V was trimmed by 4 bases and J by 2 bases, leaving 8 bases between them. As DNA, the CDR3 is TGTGCCAGTAGTAGAACAGCGAACTATGGCTACACCTTC. This gives the protein CASSRTANYGYTF.

The rearrangement joins TRBV5-1 to TRBJ2-7; 9 bases map to TRBD2. Germline V lookup: CDR1 SGHRS, CDR2 YFSETQ. Trimming at V came to 4 bases and at J to 0 bases, leaving 5 bases not matched to a gene. The length of the CDR3 is 15 residues. In nucleotides, the CDR3 is TGCGCCAGCAGCCCTACTAGCGGGTACTCCTACGAGCAGTACTTC. This translates into CASSPTSGYSYEQYF.

J is TRBJ1-1 and V is TRBV5-6; D is ambiguous. The CDR3 loop spans 13 amino acids. V was shortened by 1 base and J by 1 base, with 5 bases between the two germline ends. Germline CDR1 is SGHDT and CDR2 is YYEEEE. The CDR3 bases are TGTGCCAGCAGCTTGATGAGGAACACTGAAGCTTTCTTT. The encoded protein is CASSLMRNTEAFF.

Only one count was recorded for this clone. The chain is built from TRBV6-1 and TRBJ1-1; no clear D gene. Trimming removed 3 bases at V and 0 bases at J, with 14 bases between. Germline V lookup: CDR1 MNHNS, CDR2 SASEGT. The CDR3 totals 16 residues. CDR3 in amino acids: CASSENDRYLNTEAFF. The CDR3 nucleotides read TGTGCCAGCAGTGAGAACGATAGATATTTGAACACTGAAGCTTTCTTT.

V usage is TRBV10-3 and J usage is TRBJ2-3; D is uncertain. Germline V gene data show CDR1 as ENHRY and CDR2 as SYGVKD. The CDR3 is 16 amino acids. Deletions cut 0 bases from V and 0 bases from J, with 10 bases between. DNA for the CDR3: TGTGCCATCAGTGAGTCAACTGTCTTGAGCACAGATACGCAGTATTTT. Translation: CAISESTVLSTDTQYF.

This chain joins TRBV13 and TRBJ1-1; no firm D call. Looked up from germline, CDR1 is PRHDT and CDR2 is FYEKMQ (reference sequence). The CDR3 extends over 14 amino acids. The V end lost 6 bases, the J end lost 1 base, and 12 bases lay between the germline ends. The CDR3 spells CASSLLTENTEAFF. In DNA, the CDR3 is TGTGCCAGCAGTCTTTTGACTGAGAACACTGAAGCTTTCTTT. Full variable domain (missing parts from reference TRBV13 and TRBJ1-1): AAGVIQSPRHLIKEKRETATLKCYPIPRHDTVYWYQQGPGQDPQFLISFYEKMQSDKGSIPDRFSAQQFSDYHSELNMSSLELGDSALYFCASSLLTENTEAFFGQGTRLTVV.

The chain employs TRBV7-2 and TRBJ1-2; D gene ambiguous. In germline, CDR1 is SGHTA, CDR2 FQGNSA. The V end was cut by 1 base, the J end by 2 bases, with 11 bases between. The CDR3 is 15 residues long. CDR3 residues: CASSLVSGGNYGYTF. CDR3 coding DNA: TGTGCCAGCAGCTTAGTTAGTGGCGGGAACTATGGCTACACCTTC. Full variable domain (missing parts from reference TRBV7-2 and TRBJ1-2): GAGVSQSPSNKVTEKGKDVELRCDPISGHTALYWYRQSLGQGLEFLIYFQGNSAPDKSGLPSDRFSAERTGGSVSTLTIQRTQQEDSAVYLCASSLVSGGNYGYTFGSGTRLTVV.

The CDR3 reads CASSSEAGANVLTF. The CDR3 DNA sequence: TGCGCCAGCAGCTCGGAGGCTGGGGCCAACGTCCTGACTTTC. The chain carries TRBV5-1 and TRBJ2-6; tentatively, D is TRBD2 (5 bases). Germline V gene sequence: CDR1 SGHRS, CDR2 YFSETQ. The length of the CDR3 is 14 residues. Trimming removed 3 bases at V and 2 bases at J, with 6 bases between.

This clone was detected only once. The V and J genes are TRBV4-1 and TRBJ2-3; 9 bases match TRBD2. The CDR3 totals 16 residues. CDR1 is MGHRA and CDR2 is YSYEKL in the germline V gene. With 0 bases clipped from V and 6 bases from J, the junction kept 7 bases outside the gene matches. The CDR3, as DNA: TGCGCCAGCAGCCAAGAGGGGGCGGGGGGGCTTGATACGCAGTATTTT. Translation gives CASSQEGAGGLDTQYF.

The chain uses TRBV7-8 and TRBJ1-4; 7 positions match TRBD1. The CDR3 loop spans 14 amino acids. The germline V gene encodes CDR1 SGHVS and CDR2 FQNEAQ. V gave up 3 bases and J gave up 8 bases; unmatched junction bases: 6. CDR3 bases: TGTGCCAGCAGCTTCTACAGGGGAAGGGAAAAACTGTTTTTT. As protein: CASSFYRGREKLFF.

The chain has TRBV18 and TRBJ1-1, with D perhaps TRBD1 (6 bases). Trimming shortened V by 0 bases and J by 7 bases, and 9 bases separated the two germline ends. The CDR3 loop spans 13 amino acids. The germline gives CDR1 KGHSH, CDR2 LQKENI. DNA for the CDR3: TGTGCCAGCTCACCACCGAGGGGGGATGAAGCTTTCTTT. Amino acid sequence: CASSPPRGDEAFF. The entire variable domain, with the rest obtained from reference TRBV18 and TRBJ1-1, is as follows: NAGVMQNPRHLVRRRGQEARLRCSPMKGHSHVYWYRQLPEEGLKFMVYLQKENIIDESGMPKERFSAEFPKEGPSILRIQQVVRGDSAAYFCASSPPRGDEAFFGQGTRLTVV.

This clone has only a few counts. The CDR3 sequence: CASIPGQGRTGELFF. As DNA, the CDR3 is TGCGCCAGCATTCCGGGACAGGGAAGAACCGGGGAGCTGTTTTTT. The chain uses TRBV5-1 and TRBJ2-2, with 9 nucleotides matching TRBD1. Germline values: CDR1 SGHRS, CDR2 YFSETQ. Trimming removed 6 bases from V and 5 bases from J; junction bases left unmatched: 8. This CDR3 is 15 amino acids long.

The rearrangement joins TRBV5-5 to TRBJ2-6; D is uncertain. Germline CDR1 SGHKS, CDR2 YYEKEE (reference sequence). The CDR3 covers 18 residues. V was clipped by 0 bases and J by 0 bases, with 13 bases between them. The CDR3 DNA sequence: TGTGCCAGCAGCTTGGCTGAGGATTCGAGCTCTGGGGCCAACGTCCTGACTTTC. Protein sequence: CASSLAEDSSSGANVLTF. Supplemented by reference TRBV5-5 and TRBJ2-6, the full variable domain reads DAGVTQSPTHLIKTRGQQVTLRCSPISGHKSVSWYQQVLGQGPQFIFQYYEKEERGRGNFPDRFSARQFPNYSSELNVNALLLGDSALYLCASSLAEDSSSGANVLTFGAGSRLTVL.

The V gene is TRBV19, the J gene TRBJ2-7; D perhaps matches TRBD2 (6 bases). CDR3 length equals 13 residues. V lost 9 bases and J 5 bases, leaving 17 bases between the germline ends. The germline V gene has CDR1 LNHDA and CDR2 SQIVND (reference sequence). In nucleotides, the CDR3 is TGTGCCAGCCGGGACTCCCGTTTAGACGAGCAGTACTTC. Protein sequence: CASRDSRLDEQYF.